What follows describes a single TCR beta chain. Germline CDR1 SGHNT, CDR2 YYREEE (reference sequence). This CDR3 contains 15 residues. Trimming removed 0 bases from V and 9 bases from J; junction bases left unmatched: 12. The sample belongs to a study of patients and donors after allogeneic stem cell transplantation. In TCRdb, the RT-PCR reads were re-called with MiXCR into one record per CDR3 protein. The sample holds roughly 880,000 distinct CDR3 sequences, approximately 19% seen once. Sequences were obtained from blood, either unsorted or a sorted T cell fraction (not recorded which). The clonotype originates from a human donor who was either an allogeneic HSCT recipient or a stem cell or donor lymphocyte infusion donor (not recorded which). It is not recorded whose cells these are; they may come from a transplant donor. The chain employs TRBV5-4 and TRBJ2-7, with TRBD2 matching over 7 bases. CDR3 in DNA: TGTGCCAGCAGCTTGGGGACTAGGGATAGTCGCGGGCAGTACTTC. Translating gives CASSLGTRDSRGQYF.